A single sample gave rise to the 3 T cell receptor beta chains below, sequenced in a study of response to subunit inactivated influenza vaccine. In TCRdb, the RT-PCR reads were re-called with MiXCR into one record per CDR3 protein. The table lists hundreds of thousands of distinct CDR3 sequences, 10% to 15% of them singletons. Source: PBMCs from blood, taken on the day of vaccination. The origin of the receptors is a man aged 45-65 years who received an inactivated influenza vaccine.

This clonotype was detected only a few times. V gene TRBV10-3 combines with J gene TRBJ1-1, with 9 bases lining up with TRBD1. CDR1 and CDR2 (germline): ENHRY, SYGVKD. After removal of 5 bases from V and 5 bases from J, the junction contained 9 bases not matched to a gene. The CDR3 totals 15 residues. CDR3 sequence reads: CAISPRTGDGTEAFF. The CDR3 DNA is TGTGCCATCAGTCCCAGGACAGGGGATGGGACTGAAGCTTTCTTT.

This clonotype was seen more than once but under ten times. CDR3 loop: CASSPGTSYQETQYF. DNA for the CDR3: TGCGCCAGCAGCCCTGGGACCTCGTACCAAGAGACCCAGTACTTC. This chain connects TRBV5-1 to TRBJ2-5; D may be TRBD1 or TRBD2 (5 bases each). V dropped 4 bases and J dropped 0 bases, with 13 bases sitting between them. Germline V gene sequence: CDR1 SGHRS, CDR2 YFSETQ. This CDR3 has 15 residues.

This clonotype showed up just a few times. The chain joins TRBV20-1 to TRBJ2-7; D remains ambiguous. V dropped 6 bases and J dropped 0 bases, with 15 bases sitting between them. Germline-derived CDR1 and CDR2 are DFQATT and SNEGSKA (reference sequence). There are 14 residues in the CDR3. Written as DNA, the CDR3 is TGCAGTGCCCCTCGGACGGCAAGCTCCTACGAGCAGTACTTC. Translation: CSAPRTASSYEQYF.